Listed below are T cell receptor beta chains from one sample, sequenced in a study of shared clonotypes between healthy human individuals. The data were produced by immunoSEQ multiplex PCR, yet TCRdb's version contains in-frame clones alone and is incomplete. The data contain roughly 680,000 clones, around 77% of them seen just once; the ten biggest clones take up approximately 1.7%. Sequencing was performed on memory CD4+ T cells sorted from blood. These TCRs come from a woman between 25 and 40 years old in good health. Both conserved end residues are part of each CDR3. The D gene is left open where the match is weak. For some rows the clone size is stated as once, few or many, or as a class when expanded; others skip it.

d_call clone_size j_call v_call cdr3_aa cdr3_nt
- few TRBJ2-1 TRBV7-7 CASSATGTREQFF TGTGCCAGCAGCGCGACGGGGACTCGCGAGCAGTTCTTC
- many TRBJ1-1 TRBV7-3 CASSLMENTEAFF TGTGCCAGCAGCTTAATGGAGAACACTGAAGCTTTCTTT
- - TRBJ2-5 TRBV10-2 CASSGQRGETQYF TGCGCCAGCTCGGGTCAAAGAGGCGAGACCCAGTACTTC
- - TRBJ2-7 TRBV15 CATSRDSWGERPNYEQYF TGTGCCACCAGCAGAGATTCTTGGGGTGAGAGACCGAACTACGAGCAGTACTTC
- - TRBJ2-7 TRBV5-5 CASSLDILSSYEQYF TGTGCCAGCAGCTTGGACATCCTGAGCTCCTACGAGCAGTACTTC
TRBD2 - TRBJ2-1 TRBV29-1 CSVVSLAGVYNEQFF TGCAGCGTTGTTTCCCTAGCGGGAGTATACAATGAGCAGTTCTTC
- many TRBJ1-3 TRBV7-9 CASSLTAGTGNTIYF TGTGCCAGCAGCTTAACGGCAGGTACTGGAAACACCATATATTTT
TRBD1 - TRBJ1-5 TRBV10-2 CASSPGQGNQPQHF TGCGCCAGCTCTCCGGGACAGGGGAATCAGCCCCAGCATTTT
- few TRBJ2-7 TRBV5-6 CASSLVSSTRSEQYF TGTGCCAGCAGCTTGGTTTCTAGCACGCGTAGCGAGCAGTACTTC
TRBD1 - TRBJ2-3 TRBV13 CASSLLQGPGTDTQYF TGTGCCAGCAGCTTACTACAGGGGCCTGGCACAGATACGCAGTATTTT
- - TRBJ2-3 TRBV10-3 CAISRDGTDTQYF TGTGCCATCAGCCGGGACGGCACAGATACGCAGTATTTT
TRBD1 - TRBJ2-2 TRBV2 CASTLDRGGGELFF TGTGCCAGCACCCTCGACAGGGGGGGCGGGGAGCTGTTTTTT